These T cell receptor beta chains were read from a single sample in a study of metastatic and nonmetastatic thyroid tumors. TCRdb reanalyzed the PCR reads with MiXCR. The table lists some 93,000 clones, about 13% of them singletons. Material for sequencing was blood. These receptors were obtained from a female donor with papillary thyroid cancer or a benign thyroid nodule (not recorded which). Some clones in this sample may be carry-over from other donors' samples. Both conserved end residues are part of each CDR3. A D gene is named only where the DNA matches it firmly. The size field is filled for only some rows; it gives once, few, many or a size class.

D,size,V,J,DNA,CDR3
.,many,TRBV7-9,TRBJ2-1,TGTGCCAGCAGCTACGGGATTAGTGAGGGCAATGAGCAGTTCTTC,CASSYGISEGNEQFF
.,many,TRBV6-1,TRBJ2-5,TGTGCCAGCAGTGAAATGGGTAGCGGGACAGTAGAGACCCAGTACTTC,CASSEMGSGTVETQYF
TRBD2,.,TRBV10-2,TRBJ2-1,TGCGCCAGCAGTGAGTTCCCCCGACTAGCGCTTGGTGAGCAGTTCTTC,CASSEFPRLALGEQFF
.,few,TRBV6-1,TRBJ1-2,TGTGCCAGCAGTTTGTCGCAGGGCCGCGTTAACTATGGCTACACCTTC,CASSLSQGRVNYGYTF
.,.,TRBV11-2,TRBJ1-6,TGTGCCAGCAGCTCAGGGTCGGTGGTGGGGGACTCACCCCTCCACTTT,CASSSGSVVGDSPLHF
.,many,TRBV25-1,TRBJ1-4,TGTGCCAGCAGTGAAACCGGGACGGTTAGGAAACTGTTTTTT,CASSETGTVRKLFF
TRBD1,many,TRBV6-2/TRBV6-3,TRBJ2-5,TGTGCCAGCAGTTACGGTAGGGGGCGGTACGAGACCCAGTACTTC,CASSYGRGRYETQYF
TRBD1,few,TRBV6-2/TRBV6-3,TRBJ1-5,TGTGCCATCATTCCACGGGACAGGGGGTTGTGTGGCAATCAGCCCCAGCATTTT,CAIIPRDRGLCGNQPQHF
.,many,TRBV20-1,TRBJ2-5,TGCAGTGCTAGAGCTCCGGGTCCACAGGGAACCCAGTACTTC,CSARAPGPQGTQYF
.,many,TRBV4-1,TRBJ1-1,TGCGCCAGCAGCCAAGATGAGGCTATGAACACTGAAGCTTTCTTT,CASSQDEAMNTEAFF
TRBD1,many,TRBV18,TRBJ1-4,TGTGCCAGCTCACCAGCGGCCGGGACAGGGGCTGAAAAACTGTTTTTT,CASSPAAGTGAEKLFF
.,many,TRBV20-1,TRBJ1-1,TGCAGTGCTAGAACCGGGCCTAACACTGAAGCTTTCTTT,CSARTGPNTEAFF
.,many,TRBV29-1,TRBJ2-5,TGCAGCGTTGAGTTCCTAGAGACCCAGTACTTC,CSVEFLETQYF
.,many,TRBV20-1,TRBJ1-6,TGCAGTGCTACCCGGGGCTTTAGTAATTCACCCCTCCACTTT,CSATRGFSNSPLHF
.,many,TRBV20-1,TRBJ1-4,TGCAGTGCTAGACTACTAGTTACAGGGTCTAATGAAAAACTGTTTTTT,CSARLLVTGSNEKLFF
.,many,TRBV20-1,TRBJ1-2,TGCAGTGCTAGAGACGACAGGAACTATGGCTACACCTTC,CSARDDRNYGYTF
TRBD1,many,TRBV12-3/TRBV12-4,TRBJ2-3,TGTGCCAGCAGCCAGGGACAGCTCGCAGATACGCAGTATTTT,CASSQGQLADTQYF
TRBD1,many,TRBV19,TRBJ2-5,TGTGCCTCCCGACAGGGGACAGGAGGAGAGACCCAGTACTTC,CASRQGTGGETQYF
.,many,TRBV19,TRBJ1-3,TGTGCCAGTAGTCCGGCTTCTGGAAACACCATATATTTT,CASSPASGNTIYF
TRBD1,many,TRBV20-1,TRBJ1-1,TGCAGTGCTAGAGGACAGGGGTCTAGGGACACTGAAGCTTTCTTT,CSARGQGSRDTEAFF
.,many,TRBV6-2/TRBV6-3,TRBJ2-2,TGTGCCAGCAGTTACAGGGCAGGGGCGGGCACCGGGGAGCTGTTTTTT,CASSYRAGAGTGELFF
.,many,TRBV2,TRBJ1-1,TGTGCCAGCAGGCCCAAGGCAGGGAACACTGAAGCTTTCTTT,CASRPKAGNTEAFF